These 5 T cell receptor beta chains came from one sample sequenced in a study of T cell repertoires in cytomegalovirus infection. From the reads, TCRdb called clonotypes with MiXCR, one entry per CDR3 protein. The sample lists hundreds of thousands of distinct CDR3 sequences, approximately 25% occurring once. Sequencing was done on a sample of CD8+ T cells from PBMCs. These receptors all come from a human donor in good health (CMV status not recorded). Some clones in this sample may be carry-over from other donors' samples.

This clonotype was counted ten times or more. This sequence joins TRBV6-1 and TRBJ2-2; D unresolved. Germline V gene sequence: CDR1 MNHNS, CDR2 SASEGT. This CDR3 comprises 14 residues. Trimming pared 5 bases from V and 7 bases from J, leaving 14 bases between. CDR3 bases: TGTGCCAGCAGTTATAATGGTTTTGGCGGGGAGCTGTTTTTT. The encoded protein is CASSYNGFGGELFF.

V usage is TRBV19 and J usage is TRBJ2-7; 15 nucleotides line up with TRBD2. The CDR3 is 16 residues long. CDR1 is LNHDA and CDR2 is SQIVND in the germline V gene (reference sequence). With V trimmed by 6 bases and J by 3 bases, 6 bases remained unmatched. CDR3 sequence: CASSPGLAGGLYEQYF. The CDR3 DNA reads TGTGCCAGTAGCCCGGGACTAGCGGGGGGCCTCTACGAGCAGTACTTC. Based on the CDR3 plus reference TRBV19 and TRBJ2-7, the full variable domain is DGGITQSPKYLFRKEGQNVTLSCEQNLNHDAMYWYRQDPGQGLRLIYYSQIVNDFQKGDIAEGYSVSREKKESFPLTVTSAQKNPTAFYLCASSPGLAGGLYEQYFGPGTRLTVT.

In this sample, this clonotype turned up many times. This sequence joins TRBV28 and TRBJ1-5, with D maybe TRBD1 (6 bases). Germline V gene sequence: CDR1 MDHEN, CDR2 SYDVKM. The CDR3 spans 13 residues. The V end was cut by 7 bases, the J end by 6 bases, with 13 bases between. Here the CDR3 DNA reads TGTGCCAGCACTGGAGGGGGGATTCAGCCCCAGCATTTT. Translation: CASTGGGIQPQHF.

The gene calls are TRBV20-1 and TRBJ2-7; D is possibly TRBD1 or TRBD2 (5 bases each). The CDR3 is made up of 16 amino acids. Trimming took off 1 base at V and 0 bases at J, with 16 bases between the two ends. Germline V gives CDR1 DFQATT, CDR2 SNEGSKA (reference sequence). The CDR3 loop is CSARAGRDGVSYEQYF. CDR3 nucleotides: TGCAGTGCTAGAGCCGGTCGGGACGGAGTCTCCTACGAGCAGTACTTC.

V gene TRBV18 combines with J gene TRBJ1-2, with 8 positions matching TRBD1. The junction had 7 bases not matched to a gene; V was cut back by 4 bases and J by 6 bases. CDR1 is KGHSH, CDR2 LQKENI, per germline. The CDR3 loop spans 14 amino acids. The DNA of the CDR3 is TGTGCCAGCTCACGACAATCGACAGGGGATGGCTACACCTTC. This encodes CASSRQSTGDGYTF. Variable domain in full (rest from reference TRBV18 and TRBJ1-2): NAGVMQNPRHLVRRRGQEARLRCSPMKGHSHVYWYRQLPEEGLKFMVYLQKENIIDESGMPKERFSAEFPKEGPSILRIQQVVRGDSAAYFCASSRQSTGDGYTFGSGTRLTVV.